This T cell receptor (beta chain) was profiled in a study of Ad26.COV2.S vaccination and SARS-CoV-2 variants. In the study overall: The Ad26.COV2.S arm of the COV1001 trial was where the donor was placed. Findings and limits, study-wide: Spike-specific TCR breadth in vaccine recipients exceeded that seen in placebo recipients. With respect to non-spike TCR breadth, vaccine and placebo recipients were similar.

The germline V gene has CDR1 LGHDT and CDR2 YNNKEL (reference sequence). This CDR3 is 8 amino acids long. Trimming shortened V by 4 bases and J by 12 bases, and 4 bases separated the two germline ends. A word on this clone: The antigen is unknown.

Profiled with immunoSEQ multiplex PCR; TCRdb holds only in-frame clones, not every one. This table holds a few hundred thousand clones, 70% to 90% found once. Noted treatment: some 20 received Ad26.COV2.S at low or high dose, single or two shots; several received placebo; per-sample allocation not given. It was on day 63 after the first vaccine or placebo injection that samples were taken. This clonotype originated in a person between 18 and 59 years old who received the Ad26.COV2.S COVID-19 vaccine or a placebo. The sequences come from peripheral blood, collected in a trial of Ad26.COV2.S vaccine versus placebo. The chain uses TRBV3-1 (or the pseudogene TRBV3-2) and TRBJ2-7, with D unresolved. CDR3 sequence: CASSRLYV. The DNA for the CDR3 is TGTGCCAGCAGCCGTCTGTACGTC.